A single sample is the source of the 16 T cell receptor beta chains below, sequenced in a study of cytotoxic CD8 clonotypes in ibrutinib-treated CLL. Clones were sequenced by immunoSEQ multiplex PCR, and TCRdb holds only the in-frame ones, with some missing. The sample yields 130,000 or so clones, approximately 75% seen once. The source was PBMCs, collected after 12 months of ibrutinib treatment. These receptors all stem from a human donor with chronic lymphocytic leukemia.

The V call is TRBV6-1, the J call TRBJ2-1, with 7 bases fitting TRBD2. Germline CDR1 and CDR2: MNHNS and SASEGT. J lost 7 bases, V lost 5 bases, and 8 bases had no gene match. The length of the CDR3 is 14 residues. This CDR3 is CASSSFGGRNEQFF. For the CDR3, the DNA is TGTGCCAGCAGTTCTTTTGGCGGGAGAAATGAGCAGTTCTTC.

V is TRBV18 and J is TRBJ2-7, with D possibly being TRBD1 (6 bases). The CDR3 is 14 amino acids. CDR1 is KGHSH, CDR2 LQKENI, per germline. The V end was cut by 2 bases, the J end by 2 bases, with 10 bases between. CDR3 sequence (DNA): TGTGCCAGCTCACCAGGTTACAGGGCCTACGAGCAGTACTTC. Translating gives CASSPGYRAYEQYF.

This clone was detected a few times. This rearrangement joins TRBV6-5 to TRBJ2-1; TRBD1 matches at 7 bases. The CDR3 runs to 11 residues. In germline, CDR1 is MNHEY, CDR2 SVGAGI. J gave up 9 bases and V 8 bases, and 4 bases lay outside the gene matches. CDR3 sequence (DNA): TGTGCCAGCCAACAGGGGATTGAGCAGTTCTTC. It specifies CASQQGIEQFF.

J is TRBJ1-5 and V is TRBV7-8, with D possibly being TRBD1 (6 bases). CDR1 and CDR2 (germline): SGHVS, FQNEAQ. V shed 2 bases and J shed 3 bases, with 17 bases lying between them. The CDR3 has 17 residues. The CDR3 DNA reads as TGTGCCAGCAGCTTAATCTCGCAGGGGATGCCCAATCAGCCCCAGCATTTT. Amino acid sequence: CASSLISQGMPNQPQHF.

CDR3 nucleotides: TGCGCCAGCAGCCAGTTCGGGACGGCTGCAACTAATGAAAAACTGTTTTTT. This sequence encodes CASSQFGTAATNEKLFF. The rearrangement links TRBV5-1 to TRBJ1-4, with a tentative D call TRBD1 (5 bases). In germline, CDR1 is SGHRS, CDR2 YFSETQ. Trimming left V 4 bases short and J 0 bases short, with 16 bases between. The CDR3 runs to 17 residues.

This chain links TRBV5-4 with TRBJ1-6; maybe TRBD1 (5 bases). The CDR3 contains 16 residues. V was trimmed by 4 bases and J by 0 bases, leaving 11 bases between them. Germline loops: CDR1 SGHNT, CDR2 YYREEE (reference sequence). The CDR3 nucleotides read TGTGCCAGCAGCCAGACAGCTAGCTCCTATAATTCACCCCTCCACTTT. The encoded protein is CASSQTASSYNSPLHF.

The chain couples TRBV7-8 to TRBJ1-2, with TRBD1 matching over 10 bases. The CDR3 has 18 amino acids. Germline V CDR1 and CDR2: SGHVS, FQNEAQ. V was pared by 3 bases and J by 5 bases, with 15 bases of the junction left unmatched. This chain's CDR3 is CASSFTSPGTGVTYGYTF. In nucleotides, the CDR3 is TGTGCCAGCAGCTTCACCTCCCCCGGGACAGGGGTCACGTATGGCTACACCTTC.

V gene TRBV11-2 combines with J gene TRBJ1-3; D remains unclear. This CDR3 is 14 amino acids long. V shed 6 bases and J shed 6 bases, with 15 bases lying between them. From germline, CDR1 is SGHAT and CDR2 FQNNGV. The DNA of the CDR3 is TGTGCCAGCAGACAGACACATTTGGAAAACACCATATATTTT. This encodes CASRQTHLENTIYF.

V is TRBV5-1 and J is TRBJ2-7, with D possibly matching TRBD1 (6 bases). The V end was cut by 2 bases, the J end by 2 bases, with 20 bases between. The CDR3 has 17 amino acids. Germline V gives CDR1 SGHRS, CDR2 YFSETQ. In nucleotides, the CDR3 is TGCGCCAGCAGCTTTGGGATGGACAGTTTGGGGACCTACGAGCAGTACTTC. Its translation is CASSFGMDSLGTYEQYF.

The sample holds one count of this clone. V and J are TRBV28 and TRBJ1-4; the D is unclear. V was pared by 3 bases and J by 10 bases, with 9 bases between. Germline V gene sequence: CDR1 MDHEN, CDR2 SYDVKM. The CDR3 has 12 amino acids. The chain's CDR3 is CASSLGPSKLFF. The CDR3 DNA sequence: TGTGCCAGCAGTTTGGGTCCTTCAAAACTGTTTTTT.

The chain has TRBV5-1 and TRBJ2-6; D uncertain. Per the germline V gene, CDR1 is SGHRS and CDR2 is YFSETQ. This CDR3 has 18 amino acids. Trimming removed 4 bases from V and 0 bases from J, with 17 bases in between. The CDR3 coding sequence is TGCGCCAGCAGCACAGAAGGTCCTAGTACCTCTGGGGCCAACGTCCTGACTTTC. Translation: CASSTEGPSTSGANVLTF.

V is TRBV15 and J is TRBJ2-3; D assignment may be TRBD1 or TRBD2 (5 bases each). The CDR3 length is 17 residues. Trimming stripped 5 bases from V and 6 bases from J, with 24 bases between. Germline-derived CDR1 and CDR2 are LNHNV and YYDKDF (reference sequence). CDR3 nucleotides: TGTGCCACCAGCGGGCGGCTAGGGGACCGTCTGGGTGATACGCAGTATTTT. This encodes CATSGRLGDRLGDTQYF.

The chain couples TRBV19 to TRBJ2-7; the match to TRBD2 covers 11 bases. The V and J ends lost 4 bases and 6 bases, in that order; junction bases with no gene match: 2. The CDR3 contains 13 residues. Germline CDR1 LNHDA, CDR2 SQIVND (reference sequence). The CDR3 loop is CASSSLAGGEQYF. CDR3 DNA: TGTGCCAGTAGTAGCCTAGCGGGAGGCGAGCAGTACTTC.

This clone was observed once. The chain combines TRBV20-1 with TRBJ1-5; D gene ambiguous. The CDR3 spans 10 residues. CDR1 is DFQATT, CDR2 SNEGSKA, per germline (reference sequence). The V and J ends lost 5 bases and 9 bases respectively, with 8 bases between them. The CDR3 protein is CSAPSRPQHF. DNA for the CDR3: TGCAGTGCTCCCTCCCGGCCCCAGCATTTT.

This chain links TRBV7-6 with TRBJ2-3; 7 bases align to TRBD2. After removal of 0 bases from V and 5 bases from J, the junction contained 11 bases not matched to a gene. The CDR3 totals 17 residues. Per the germline V gene, CDR1 is SGHVS and CDR2 is FNYEAQ. CDR3 DNA: TGTGCCAGCAGCTTAGCAACCGGGACTACCAAGGGAGATACGCAGTATTTT. As protein: CASSLATGTTKGDTQYF. Using reference TRBV7-6 and TRBJ2-3 for the parts outside the CDR3, the full variable domain is GAGVSQSPRYKVTKRGQDVALRCDPISGHVSLYWYRQALGQGPEFLTYFNYEAQQDKSGLPNDRFSAERPEGSISTLTIQRTEQRDSAMYRCASSLATGTTKGDTQYFGPGTRLTVL.

V is TRBV6-4 and J is TRBJ2-7; 10 bases map to TRBD1. The V segment lost 0 bases and the J segment 5 bases; nucleotides outside the gene matches: 16. CDR3 length equals 19 residues. Germline assignment: CDR1 MRHNA and CDR2 SNTAGT. This chain's CDR3 is CASSDSLFNRDRGADEQYF. Written as DNA, the CDR3 is TGTGCCAGCAGTGACTCGCTTTTCAACCGGGACAGGGGTGCCGACGAGCAGTACTTC.